This T cell receptor (beta chain) emerged from a study of Graves' ophthalmopathy and Graves' hyperthyroidism. General study findings and limits: Both an approximately 71% sensitivity and a 72.22% specificity characterized the model's predictions of ophthalmopathy progression.

Amplification of TCR beta CDR3 regions used RNA transcripts. An initial RT-PCR round employing HTBI primers preceded a second-round multiplex PCR. Each CDR3 protein gets one entry after TCRdb re-called the multiplex PCR reads with MiXCR. The repertoire consists of 200,000 to 300,000 distinct CDR3 sequences, with 45% occurring once and the leading ten covering around 47%. About this clonotype: Its matching antigen is unknown.

The PBMCs had their origin in roughly 10 ml of fresh peripheral blood. The CDR3 has 12 amino acids. Trimming stripped 3 bases from V and 4 bases from J, with 9 bases between. Germline CDR1 reads SQVTM; CDR2 reads ANQGSEA. Sequencing was carried out using peripheral blood. This receptor was taken from an adult man with Graves' ophthalmopathy. The chain carries TRBV29-1 and TRBJ1-2; possibly TRBD1 for D (5 bases). Here the CDR3 DNA reads TGCAGCGTTGACGAGACAGTCTATGGCTACACCTTC. Its protein is CSVDETVYGYTF.